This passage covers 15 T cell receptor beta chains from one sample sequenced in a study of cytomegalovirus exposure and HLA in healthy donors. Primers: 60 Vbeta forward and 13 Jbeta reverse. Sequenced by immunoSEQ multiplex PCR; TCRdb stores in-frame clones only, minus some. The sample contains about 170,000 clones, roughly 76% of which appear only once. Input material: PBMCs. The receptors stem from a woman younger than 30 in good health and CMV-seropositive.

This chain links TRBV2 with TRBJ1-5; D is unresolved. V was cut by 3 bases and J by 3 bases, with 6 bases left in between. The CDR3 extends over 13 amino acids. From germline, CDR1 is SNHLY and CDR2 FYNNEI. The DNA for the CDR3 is TGTGCCAGCAGTGACAGATTCAATCAGCCCCAGCATTTT. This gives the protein CASSDRFNQPQHF.

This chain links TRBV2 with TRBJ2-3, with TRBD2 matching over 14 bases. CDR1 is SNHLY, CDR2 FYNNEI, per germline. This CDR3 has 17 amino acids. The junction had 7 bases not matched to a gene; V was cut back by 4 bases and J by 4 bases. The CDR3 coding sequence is TGTGCCAGCAGTGCTATGACTAGCGGGGGGGCCGCAGATACGCAGTATTTT. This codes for CASSAMTSGGAADTQYF.

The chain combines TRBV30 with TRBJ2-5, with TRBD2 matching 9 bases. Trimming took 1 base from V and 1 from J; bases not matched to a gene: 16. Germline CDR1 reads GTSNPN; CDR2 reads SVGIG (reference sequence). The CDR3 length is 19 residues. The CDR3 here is CAWSGAAGGRSHSQETQYF. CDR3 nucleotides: TGTGCCTGGAGTGGCGCCGCGGGGGGGCGGTCTCATTCCCAAGAGACCCAGTACTTC.

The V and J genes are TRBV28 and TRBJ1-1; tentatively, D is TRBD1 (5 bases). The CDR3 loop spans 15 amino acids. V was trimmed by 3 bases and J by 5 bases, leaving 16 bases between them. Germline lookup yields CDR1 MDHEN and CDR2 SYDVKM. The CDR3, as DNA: TGTGCCAGCAGTTTCCAGGGTGAGGTGGGTACTGAAGCTTTCTTT. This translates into CASSFQGEVGTEAFF.

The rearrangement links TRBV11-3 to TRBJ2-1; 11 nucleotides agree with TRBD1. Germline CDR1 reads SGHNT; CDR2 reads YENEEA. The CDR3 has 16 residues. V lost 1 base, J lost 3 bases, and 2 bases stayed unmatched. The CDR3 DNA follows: TGTGCCAGCAGCTTAGGCGGGACAGGGGGCTACAATGAGCAGTTCTTC. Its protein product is CASSLGGTGGYNEQFF.

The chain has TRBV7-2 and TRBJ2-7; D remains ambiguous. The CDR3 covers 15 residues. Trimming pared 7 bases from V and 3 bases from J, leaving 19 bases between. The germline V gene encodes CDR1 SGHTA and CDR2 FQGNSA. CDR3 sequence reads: CASTSTGSSNYEQYF. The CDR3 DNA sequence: TGTGCCAGCACCTCTACGGGTAGTTCAAACTACGAGCAGTACTTC. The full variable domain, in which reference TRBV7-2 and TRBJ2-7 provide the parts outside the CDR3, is GAGVSQSPSNKVTEKGKDVELRCDPISGHTALYWYRQSLGQGLEFLIYFQGNSAPDKSGLPSDRFSAERTGGSVSTLTIQRTQQEDSAVYLCASTSTGSSNYEQYFGPGTRLTVT.

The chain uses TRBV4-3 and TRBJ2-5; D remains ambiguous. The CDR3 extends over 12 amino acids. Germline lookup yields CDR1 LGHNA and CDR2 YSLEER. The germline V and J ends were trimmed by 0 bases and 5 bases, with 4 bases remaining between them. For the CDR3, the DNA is TGCGCCAGCAGCCAAGATCGGGAGACCCAGTACTTC. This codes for CASSQDRETQYF.

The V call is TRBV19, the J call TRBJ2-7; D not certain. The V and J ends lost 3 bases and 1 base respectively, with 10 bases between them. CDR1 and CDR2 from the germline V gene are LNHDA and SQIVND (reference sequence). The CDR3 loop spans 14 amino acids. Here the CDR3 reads CASSINGGSYEQYF. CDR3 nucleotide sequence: TGTGCCAGTAGTATCAACGGCGGTTCCTACGAGCAGTACTTC.

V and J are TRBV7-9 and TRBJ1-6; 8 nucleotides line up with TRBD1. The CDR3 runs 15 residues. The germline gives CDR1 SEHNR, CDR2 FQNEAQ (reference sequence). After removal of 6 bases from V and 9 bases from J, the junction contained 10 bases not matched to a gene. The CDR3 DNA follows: TGTGCCAGCAGACCTAAGACAGGGGATTTTTCACCCCTCCACTTT. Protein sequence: CASRPKTGDFSPLHF.

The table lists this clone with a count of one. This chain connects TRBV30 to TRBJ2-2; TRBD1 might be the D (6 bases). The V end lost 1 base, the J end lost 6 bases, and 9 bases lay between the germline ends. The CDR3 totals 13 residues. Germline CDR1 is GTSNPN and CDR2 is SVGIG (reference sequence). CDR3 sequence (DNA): TGTGCCTGGAGTGCAGGGGTGGCCGGGGAGCTGTTTTTT. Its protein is CAWSAGVAGELFF.

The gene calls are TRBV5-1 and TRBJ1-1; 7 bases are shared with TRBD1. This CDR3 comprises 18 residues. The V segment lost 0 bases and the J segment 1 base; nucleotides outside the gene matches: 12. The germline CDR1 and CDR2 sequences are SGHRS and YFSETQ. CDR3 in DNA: TGCGCCAGCAGCTTGGCCTCGCCCCCCGGGACAGCGAACACTGAAGCTTTCTTT. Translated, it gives CASSLASPPGTANTEAFF.

The CDR3 bases are TGCGCCAGCAGCCCCCACTTCACGGAGGGGAGCACAGATACGCAGTATTTT. Translated, it gives CASSPHFTEGSTDTQYF. The V call is TRBV4-3, the J call TRBJ2-3, with a tentative D call TRBD2 (6 bases). This CDR3 has 17 amino acids. In germline, CDR1 is LGHNA, CDR2 YSLEER. V was trimmed by 4 bases and J by 0 bases, leaving 17 bases between them.

The CDR3, as DNA: TGTGCCAGCAGTCGTGCTAGCGAGCAGTACTTC. Protein product: CASSRASEQYF. V is TRBV28 and J is TRBJ2-7; D is uncertain. The CDR3 covers 11 residues. V gave up 5 bases and J gave up 6 bases, with 8 bases separating them. Germline V gives CDR1 MDHEN, CDR2 SYDVKM.

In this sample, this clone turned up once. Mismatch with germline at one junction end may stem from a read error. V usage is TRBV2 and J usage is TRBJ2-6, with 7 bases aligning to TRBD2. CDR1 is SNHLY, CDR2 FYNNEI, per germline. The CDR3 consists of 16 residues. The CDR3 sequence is CATEGGSHSGANGLTF. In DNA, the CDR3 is TGTGCCACCGAGGGAGGGAGCCACTCTGGGGCCAACGGCCTGACTTTC.

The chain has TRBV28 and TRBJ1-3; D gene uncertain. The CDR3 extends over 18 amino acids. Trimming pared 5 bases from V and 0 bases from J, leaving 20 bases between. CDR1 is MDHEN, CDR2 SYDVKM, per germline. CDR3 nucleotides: TGTGCCAGCAGTCCAGGTTTAGGACGGGAAGTCTCTGGAAACACCATATATTTT. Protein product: CASSPGLGREVSGNTIYF.